The 27 T cell receptor beta chains given below trace back to one sample, sequenced in a study of T cell changes during pregnancy in multiple sclerosis. Sequencing was performed with immunoSEQ multiplex PCR; in TCRdb, only in-frame clones are kept and a portion is missing. The sample lists approximately 57,000 clones; about 91% were seen once. The sequences come from peripheral blood, collected after pregnancy. These receptors were collected from a female donor in good health, enrolled as a control in a pregnancy study.

V gene TRBV28 combines with J gene TRBJ2-1; 8 positions agree with TRBD2. J gave up 8 bases and V 8 bases, and 23 bases lay outside the gene matches. Per the germline V gene, CDR1 is MDHEN and CDR2 is SYDVKM. There are 18 residues in the CDR3. The CDR3 sequence is CASVREAGVRSLVDEQFF. The CDR3 DNA is TGTGCCAGCGTCCGAGAAGCGGGAGTGCGAAGTTTAGTTGATGAGCAGTTCTTC. Looking up the rest from reference TRBV28 and TRBJ2-1 gives the full variable domain: DVKVTQSSRYLVKRTGEKVFLECVQDMDHENMFWYRQDPGLGLRLIYFSYDVKMKEKGDIPEGYSVSREKKERFSLILESASTNQTSMYLCASVREAGVRSLVDEQFFGPGTRLTVL.

The chain uses TRBV15 and TRBJ1-5; D possibly corresponds to TRBD1 (6 bases). This CDR3 comprises 15 residues. V was shortened by 1 base and J by 0 bases, with 7 bases between the two germline ends. CDR1 is LNHNV and CDR2 is YYDKDF in the germline V gene (reference sequence). CDR3 sequence reads: CATSRGQASNQPQHF. CDR3 DNA sequence: TGTGCCACCAGCAGAGGACAGGCTAGCAATCAGCCCCAGCATTTT.

The chain couples TRBV5-4 to TRBJ2-5; a possible D gene is TRBD1 (7 bases). Trimming shortened V by 4 bases and J by 5 bases, and 27 bases separated the two germline ends. This CDR3 region has 18 residues. CDR1 and CDR2 from the germline V gene are SGHNT and YYREEE (reference sequence). CDR3 DNA sequence: TGTGCCAGCAGCCCCTGGGTTGGGCGACAGGGAGGAGAGGAGACCCAGTACTTC. Amino acids: CASSPWVGRQGGEETQYF.

V and J are TRBV5-4 and TRBJ2-5; 7 nucleotides match TRBD1. V lost 6 bases, J lost 3 bases, and 8 bases stayed unmatched. The length of the CDR3 is 14 residues. CDR1 SGHNT and CDR2 YYREEE come from the germline V gene (reference sequence). CDR3 sequence (DNA): TGTGCCAGCACCCCGCCGGACAGGAAAGAGACCCAGTACTTC. Its translation is CASTPPDRKETQYF.

V and J are TRBV29-1 and TRBJ1-1; a possible D gene is TRBD1 (6 bases). The ends were cut back, 3 bases at V and 3 bases at J, with 11 bases in the middle. Looked up from germline, CDR1 is SQVTM and CDR2 is ANQGSEA. The CDR3 has 13 amino acids. This CDR3 is CSVDQGQDTEAFF. The CDR3 DNA reads TGCAGCGTTGATCAGGGGCAGGACACTGAAGCTTTCTTT. The whole variable domain, filled in from reference TRBV29-1 and TRBJ1-1, reads SAVISQKPSRDICQRGTSLTIQCQVDSQVTMMFWYRQQPGQSLTLIATANQGSEATYESGFVIDKFPISRPNLTFSTLTVSNMSPEDSSIYLCSVDQGQDTEAFFGQGTRLTVV.

The chain joins TRBV5-4 to TRBJ1-2, with D hard to call. Trimming left V 1 base short and J 3 bases short, with 7 bases between. CDR1 is SGHNT, CDR2 YYREEE, per germline (reference sequence). This CDR3 contains 13 residues. CDR3 in DNA: TGTGCCAGCAGCTTGCTTCCAGACTATGGCTACACCTTC. It specifies CASSLLPDYGYTF. Filled out from reference TRBV5-4 and TRBJ1-2, the complete variable domain reads ETGVTQSPTHLIKTRGQQVTLRCSSQSGHNTVSWYQQALGQGPQFIFQYYREEENGRGNFPPRFSGLQFPNYSSELNVNALELDDSALYLCASSLLPDYGYTFGSGTRLTVV.

The gene calls are TRBV28 and TRBJ2-5; 12 bases agree with TRBD2. Unmatched junction bases numbered 5, after V lost 3 bases and J lost 9 bases. The CDR3 has 14 residues. Germline values: CDR1 MDHEN, CDR2 SYDVKM. The CDR3 region is CASSFPGLAGSQYF. CDR3 in DNA: TGTGCCAGCAGTTTCCCCGGACTAGCGGGGTCCCAGTACTTC.

This sequence joins TRBV18 and TRBJ2-3; D remains unclear. Per the germline V gene, CDR1 is KGHSH and CDR2 is LQKENI. Trimming took off 2 bases at V and 2 bases at J, with 8 bases between the two ends. There are 14 residues in the CDR3. For the CDR3, the DNA is TGTGCCAGCTCACCAACAGTAAACACAGATACGCAGTATTTT. Protein product: CASSPTVNTDTQYF.

In this sample, this clone turned up a few times. This chain links TRBV19 with TRBJ1-5; D is possibly TRBD1 (6 bases). Between the trimmed V and J ends, which lost 7 bases and 1 base, there was a span of 11 bases. CDR1 and CDR2 from the germline V gene are LNHDA and SQIVND (reference sequence). The CDR3 covers 14 residues. DNA of the CDR3: TGTGCCAGTAAGCGAGGGACAAGCAATCAGCCCCAGCATTTT. Amino acid sequence: CASKRGTSNQPQHF.

This clone was found a few times. The sample has other DNA sequences that encode this CDR3 too. The rearrangement uses TRBV2 and TRBJ2-7; D perhaps matches TRBD2 (5 bases). Trimming cost V 4 bases and J 0 bases, with 10 bases left between them. Germline CDR1 SNHLY, CDR2 FYNNEI. This CDR3 contains 14 residues. CDR3 DNA sequence: TGTGCCAGCAGTGCGGGGTCCCTCTCCTACGAGCAGTACTTC. It translates to CASSAGSLSYEQYF.

The chain uses TRBV2 and TRBJ1-2, with 10 bases that match TRBD1. The trim removed 8 bases at V and 4 bases at J, leaving 13 bases unmatched. This CDR3 contains 16 residues. Per the germline V gene, CDR1 is SNHLY and CDR2 is FYNNEI. The CDR3 loop is CASDRQGATRAYGYTF. DNA for the CDR3: TGTGCCAGCGATAGACAGGGGGCGACGAGGGCCTATGGCTACACCTTC.

This clone came up a few times. The V call is TRBV18, the J call TRBJ1-2, with D possibly TRBD1 on 5 matching bases. The CDR3 covers 14 residues. The germline V gene encodes CDR1 KGHSH and CDR2 LQKENI. Trimming removed 2 bases at V and 8 bases at J, with 15 bases between. CDR3 in DNA: TGTGCCAGCTCACCAAATCAAGGGGTGGAAGGCTACACCTTC. Its protein product is CASSPNQGVEGYTF.

The chain has TRBV4-1 and TRBJ2-2; D not resolved. This CDR3 spans 14 amino acids. Trimming removed 1 base at V and 5 bases at J, with 8 bases between. Per the germline V gene, CDR1 is MGHRA and CDR2 is YSYEKL. The CDR3 region has the DNA TGCGCCAGCAGCCAAGCGAGTAAGACCGGGGAGCTGTTTTTT. Translating gives CASSQASKTGELFF.

V gene TRBV7-8 combines with J gene TRBJ1-1; 7 bases are a match to TRBD1. Losses at the gene ends were 5 bases for V and 1 base for J; bases not matched to a gene: 7. The germline V gene has CDR1 SGHVS and CDR2 FQNEAQ. The CDR3 is 15 residues long. CDR3 loop: CASSPHRGQNTEAFF. The CDR3 DNA is TGTGCCAGCAGCCCCCACAGGGGCCAGAACACTGAAGCTTTCTTT.

V usage is TRBV7-2 and J usage is TRBJ2-1; unclear D gene. V lost 2 bases, J lost 4 bases, and 12 bases lay in between. The germline V gene encodes CDR1 SGHTA and CDR2 FQGNSA. There are 15 residues in the CDR3. The CDR3 nucleotides are TGTGCCAGCAGCTTACGGAGAGATTTTTACAATGAGCAGTTCTTC. Protein: CASSLRRDFYNEQFF.

The V call is TRBV29-1, the J call TRBJ2-4, with 10 bases lining up with TRBD1. Germline trimming cut 2 bases from V and 8 bases from J; bases unmatched to any gene: 3. The CDR3 is 13 residues long. In germline, CDR1 is SQVTM, CDR2 ANQGSEA. CDR3 sequence (DNA): TGCAGCGTTGAAACCGGGACAGGGGACATTCAGTACTTC. As protein: CSVETGTGDIQYF.

The V gene is TRBV19, the J gene TRBJ1-3; TRBD1 aligns across 7 bases. Trimming removed 2 bases from V and 0 bases from J; junction bases left unmatched: 4. The length of the CDR3 is 16 residues. Germline V gene data show CDR1 as LNHDA and CDR2 as SQIVND (reference sequence). CDR3 sequence: CASSITGTVSGNTIYF. Here the CDR3 DNA reads TGTGCCAGTAGTATAACTGGGACAGTCTCTGGAAACACCATATATTTT.

This clone was recorded only once. The J gene is TRBJ1-1, the V gene TRBV6-1; a possible D gene is TRBD1 (5 bases). The CDR3 extends over 15 amino acids. From germline, CDR1 is MNHNS and CDR2 SASEGT. V lost 6 bases and J lost 9, with 23 bases in between. The CDR3 DNA sequence: TGTGCCAGCAGACACAACGGGAGGGGTATAGGGCAAGCTTTCTTT. Translating it yields CASRHNGRGIGQAFF.

The V call is TRBV6-5, the J call TRBJ2-3; TRBD1 matches at 8 bases. The germline V gene encodes CDR1 MNHEY and CDR2 SVGAGI. The CDR3 runs to 15 residues. Unmatched junction bases numbered 11, after V lost 6 bases and J lost 6 bases. DNA for the CDR3: TGTGCCAGCAGCCAACAGGGGGTCGGAATCGATACGCAGTATTTT. This gives the protein CASSQQGVGIDTQYF.

The chain couples TRBV4-2 to TRBJ2-3; no firm D call. The CDR3 has 13 residues. Germline loops: CDR1 LGHNA, CDR2 YNFKEQ. Between the trimmed V and J ends, which lost 0 bases and 9 bases, there was a span of 10 bases. CDR3 residues: CASSQDRGRTQYF. The DNA for the CDR3 is TGTGCCAGCAGCCAAGATCGTGGTAGAACGCAGTATTTT.

This chain joins TRBV7-6 and TRBJ2-7; 10 nucleotides line up with TRBD1. The germline CDR1 and CDR2 sequences are SGHVS and FNYEAQ. V trimming: 1 base; J trimming: 2 bases; junction bases outside the gene matches: 8. The CDR3 is 17 residues long. The CDR3 nucleotides are TGTGCCAGCAGCTTAGTTAAAGGGACAGGGGTCACCTACGAGCAGTACTTC. It encodes CASSLVKGTGVTYEQYF.

This chain links TRBV5-1 with TRBJ2-1; 8 nucleotides match TRBD2. Trimming removed 5 bases from V and 3 bases from J; junction bases left unmatched: 7. Germline V gene lookup returns CDR1 SGHRS and CDR2 YFSETQ. CDR3 length: 15 residues. CDR3 loop: CASRPGLAGYNEQFF. The DNA of the CDR3 is TGCGCCAGCAGGCCCGGGCTAGCGGGCTACAATGAGCAGTTCTTC.

The J gene is TRBJ1-1, the V gene TRBV7-9; D is ambiguous. Between the trimmed V and J ends, which lost 2 bases and 4 bases, there was a span of 8 bases. The CDR3 length is 13 residues. Germline CDR1 is SEHNR and CDR2 is FQNEAQ (reference sequence). The CDR3 coding sequence is TGTGCCAGCAGCTTAAGCGAGAGCACTGAAGCTTTCTTT. Its translation is CASSLSESTEAFF.

The chain employs TRBV25-1 and TRBJ1-3; TRBD1 might be the D (6 bases). CDR3 length equals 14 residues. Germline values: CDR1 MGHDK, CDR2 SYGVNS. V shed 7 bases and J shed 2 bases, with 12 bases lying between them. The CDR3 DNA follows: TGTGCCAGCACCCTTGCAGGGGCTGGAAACACCATATATTTT. It encodes CASTLAGAGNTIYF.

V is TRBV27 and J is TRBJ2-5; weak D call: TRBD2 (5 bases). The CDR3 is 14 amino acids. Between the trimmed V and J ends, which lost 1 base and 4 bases, there was a span of 10 bases. The germline V gene has CDR1 MNHEY and CDR2 SMNVEV (reference sequence). DNA for the CDR3: TGTGCCAGCAGTTTATTAAGAGGGAGAGAGACCCAGTACTTC. Translated, it gives CASSLLRGRETQYF.

This sequence joins TRBV7-2 and TRBJ1-5; D call uncertain. Germline lookup yields CDR1 SGHTA and CDR2 FQGNSA. Trimming removed 0 bases at V and 0 bases at J, with 9 bases between. This CDR3 is 16 amino acids long. In DNA, the CDR3 is TGTGCCAGCAGCTTAGCGGGCACCCATAGCAATCAGCCCCAGCATTTT. Its protein product is CASSLAGTHSNQPQHF.

V is TRBV11-2 and J is TRBJ1-2; D call uncertain. This CDR3 contains 13 residues. CDR1 is SGHAT and CDR2 is FQNNGV in the germline V gene. The ends were cut back, 6 bases at V and 4 bases at J, with 12 bases in the middle. DNA of the CDR3: TGTGCCAGCAGGGAGGGTATCGGCTATGGCTACACCTTC. Translating it yields CASREGIGYGYTF.